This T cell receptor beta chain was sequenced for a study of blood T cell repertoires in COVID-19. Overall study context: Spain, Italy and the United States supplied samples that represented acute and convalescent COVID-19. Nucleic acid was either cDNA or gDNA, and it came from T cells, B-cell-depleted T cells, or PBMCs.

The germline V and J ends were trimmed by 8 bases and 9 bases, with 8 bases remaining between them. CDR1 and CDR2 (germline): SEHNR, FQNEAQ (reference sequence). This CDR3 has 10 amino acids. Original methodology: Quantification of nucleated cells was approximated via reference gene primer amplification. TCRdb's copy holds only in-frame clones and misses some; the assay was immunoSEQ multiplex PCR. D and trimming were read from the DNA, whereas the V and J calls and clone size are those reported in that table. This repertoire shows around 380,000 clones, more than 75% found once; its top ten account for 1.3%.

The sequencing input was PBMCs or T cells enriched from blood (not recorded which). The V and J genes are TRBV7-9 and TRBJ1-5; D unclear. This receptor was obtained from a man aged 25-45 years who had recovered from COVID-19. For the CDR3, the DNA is TGTGCCAGCTACTATACGCCCCAGCATTTT. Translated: CASYYTPQHF.